This is a list of T cell receptor beta chains from one sample in a study of OX40 agonist ivuxolimab in advanced cancers. Measured with immunoSEQ multiplex PCR; TCRdb has only the in-frame clones, and not every one. Among tens of thousands of clones listed, 86% were seen once. The sequences come from CD4+ or CD8+ T cells sorted from blood, collected in a trial of the OX40 agonist ivuxolimab. The receptors derive from an adult with an advanced solid tumor such as melanoma, head and neck, liver or kidney cancer. CDR3s include the opening cysteine and the closing phenylalanine or tryptophan. A D gene is named only where the DNA matches it firmly. Size is omitted from some rows. Given values are once, few, many or a class for expanded clones.

clone_size	j_call	d_call	v_call	cdr3_nt	cdr3_aa
-	TRBJ2-2	TRBD2	TRBV7-8	TGTGCCAGCAGCTTAGTTCCCCCGCGGGAGGGATCCGGGGAGCTGTTTTTT	CASSLVPPREGSGELFF
-	TRBJ2-5	-	TRBV18	TGTGCCAGCTCACGTAGCAATCAAGAGACCCAGTACTTC	CASSRSNQETQYF
-	TRBJ2-5	-	TRBV7-2	TGTGCCAGCAGCTTAACGCAAGAGACCCAGTACTTC	CASSLTQETQYF
-	TRBJ2-3	TRBD1	TRBV6-5	TGTGCCAGCAGTCGGACACCAGGGGGCACGCAGTATTTT	CASSRTPGGTQYF
-	TRBJ2-7	TRBD1	TRBV19	TGTGCCAGTAGTCGGACAGGGGATAGCTCCTACGAGCAGTACTTC	CASSRTGDSSYEQYF
-	TRBJ2-5	TRBD2	TRBV5-1	TGCGCCAGCAGCGTTACTAGCGGGAGAGGGGAGACCCAGTACTTC	CASSVTSGRGETQYF
-	TRBJ2-7	-	TRBV4-3	TGCGCCAGCAGCCAAGACAGAGGTAGCGAGCAGTACTTC	CASSQDRGSEQYF
few	TRBJ2-7	TRBD1	TRBV28	TGTGCCAGCAGTCCCAATGACAGGGTGGTAAGGGTGTACGAGCAGTACTTC	CASSPNDRVVRVYEQYF
few	TRBJ2-1	-	TRBV9	TGTGCCAGCAGCGCCATTGGGAGCTCCTACAATGAGCAGTTCTTC	CASSAIGSSYNEQFF
-	TRBJ1-6	-	TRBV27	TGTGCCAGCAGTTTCTCTCCAGAGGGGGGCTATAATTCACCCCTCCACTTT	CASSFSPEGGYNSPLHF
-	TRBJ1-3	-	TRBV15	TGTGCCACCAGCAGAGACGCGTCTGGAAACACCATATATTTT	CATSRDASGNTIYF
-	TRBJ2-3	TRBD2	TRBV28	TGTGCCAGCAGTTCGTCACTAGCGGGAGTTGAGGATACGCAGTATTTT	CASSSSLAGVEDTQYF
-	TRBJ2-1	-	TRBV10-1	TGCGCCAGCAGTGAGAGCCCGTTCCTAGCCGCCTACAATGAGCAGTTCTTC	CASSESPFLAAYNEQFF
-	TRBJ2-1	TRBD2	TRBV7-9	TGTGCCAGCAGCTCTAACCCCATAGCGGGAGGGCCGAGGAATGAGCAGTTCTTC	CASSSNPIAGGPRNEQFF
-	TRBJ2-2	-	TRBV7-2	TGTGCCAGCGCACCCCGAGTAACCGGGGAGCTGTTTTTT	CASAPRVTGELFF
-	TRBJ1-2	TRBD1	TRBV5-1	TGCGCCAGCAGCCGAGGGACAGGGGACTATGGCTACACCTTC	CASSRGTGDYGYTF
-	TRBJ2-7	TRBD1	TRBV7-2	TGTGCCAGCAGCTTAGCGCGGGAGACAGGGGGCGCCGAGCAGTACTTC	CASSLARETGGAEQYF
-	TRBJ2-3	-	TRBV6-7	TGTGCCAGCAGAATCTTTTGGGAGCGTTGGGGAGATACGCAGTATTTT	CASRIFWERWGDTQYF
-	TRBJ2-7	-	TRBV27	TGTGCCAGCTCGGCGGTGCGGAAGGCCGATGAGCAGTACTTC	CASSAVRKADEQYF
-	TRBJ2-7	-	TRBV5-4	TGTGCCAGCAGCTTGGGGCGGGCCAGTCTCTACGAGCAGTACTTC	CASSLGRASLYEQYF
-	TRBJ2-1	-	TRBV10-3	TGTGCCATCAGTGATGGGGCCCGTCAGGAGCAGTTCTTC	CAISDGARQEQFF
-	TRBJ2-1	-	TRBV29-1	TGCAGCGTTGATAAGTATCCGTTCTTC	CSVDKYPFF
-	TRBJ2-2	-	TRBV7-2	TGTGCCAGCAGCTTAGAACAGGGAACCGGGGAGCTGTTTTTT	CASSLEQGTGELFF
-	TRBJ2-2	TRBD1	TRBV5-1	TGCGCCTCGACCGCAGGGGGCAAAAACACCGGGGAGCTGTTTTTT	CASTAGGKNTGELFF
-	TRBJ2-7	TRBD2	TRBV11-2	TGTGCCAGCAGCTGGACTAGCGGGAGTTCCTACGAGCAGTACTTC	CASSWTSGSSYEQYF
-	TRBJ1-4	TRBD1	TRBV4-2	TGTGCCAGCAGCCAAAAAGACAGGGTTGGAGGAACTAATGAAAAACTGTTTTTT	CASSQKDRVGGTNEKLFF